This TCR beta chain was observed in a study of CD8 T cells in Susac syndrome (dated by TCRdb to between 2018 and 2021). For the study in its entirety: Among the Susac syndrome patients who were sequenced, clinically active disease was present in 5 or 6 and clinical remission was observed in under ten. The study used repertoire sequencing to test whether antigen drove CD8+ T cell activation and differentiation in Susac syndrome. Susac syndrome patients were therapy-naive, on corticosteroids (some also receiving IVIg), or on IVIg alone at blood withdrawal. What the study reported, not specific to this receptor: In patients with Susac syndrome, the CD4+ T cell repertoire showed no detectable clonal expansion. The number of individuals in the TCR sequencing and HLA analysis was recognized as being relatively small.

Peripheral blood CD8+ and CD4+ T cells from healthy donors, Susac syndrome patients and multiple sclerosis patients were profiled using high-throughput TCR beta sequencing. The Susac syndrome patients fulfilled recently defined diagnostic criteria for either definite or probable disease. Bulk CD8+ and CD4+ T cells were purified magnetically by negative isolation, whereas CD8+ TEMRA cells were enriched by FACS. Blood was collected in EDTA tubes and processed within 24 hours, with PBMCs isolated through density gradient centrifugation. PBMCs intended for TCR sequencing were cryopreserved in liquid nitrogen and were subsequently thawed in a 37 degrees C water bath. The sorted or isolated CD4+, CD8+ and CD8+ TEMRA cells reached a purity of at least 90%. Per the germline V gene (reference sequence), LNHNV is the CDR1 and YYDKDF is the CDR2. The CDR3 starts with the cysteine, ends with the phenylalanine, and has 16 residues. Just CDR3 DNA is preserved here, 48 bases in frame from base 1. Deletion took 7 bases off V and 5 bases off J, with a span of 23 bases between the germline ends.

In regard to this clonotype: The antigen it recognizes is unknown. Base qualities are not at hand, and no much larger clone is one base apart.

RNA was extracted using the RNeasy kit, and about 0.45 to 1 ug of the RNA was reverse transcribed with random hexamers. The immunoSEQ multiplex PCR assay, which covers 54 Vbeta and 13 Jbeta segments, was used to amplify TCR beta CDR3 regions. To correct PCR amplification bias, a synthetic template baseline was used for both primer optimization and computational correction. Per the original workflow: Reads were annotated to V, D and J genes per IMGT and analyzed with immunoSEQ Analyzer, keeping only productive sequences. Clonality was computed as one minus Shannon entropy normalized by log2 of the number of productive unique sequences. For each patient and control, public and private clones were evaluated among the 100 most prevalent clones. Clones were defined as Susac-specific if absent from the healthy and MS cohorts, from around 1,100 published viral clones and from other ImmuneACCESS disease sequences. Using fastp at Q25 and MiXCR, TCRdb reprocessed the public reads and kept productive beta chains. Every entry covers one CDR3 protein and lists the most common genes and DNA from its rows. The V and J calls reflect TCRdb's pipeline rather than the authors' work. The sample table lists around 170,000 distinct CDR3 sequences, nearly 97% of them with a count of one. Approximately 0.1% of the sample is taken by the ten largest.

This receptor was obtained from a human donor with Susac syndrome. The specimen sequenced was CD4+ T cells from PBMCs. Recombination connected TRBV15 to TRBJ1-1; the D region possibly corresponds to TRBD1 (5 bases align). The CDR3 is CATKPQAGGMGTEAFF. The DNA reads as follows: TGTGCCACCAAGCCACAGGCGGGAGGGATGGGAACTGAAGCTTTCTTT.